The 27 T cell receptor beta chains listed next were all sequenced from one sample in a study of blood T cell repertoires in COVID-19. The method was immunoSEQ multiplex PCR; TCRdb's version includes in-frame clones alone and lacks a portion of them. The table lists approximately 65,000 clones, around 83% of them singletons, with around 4% in the top ten. Sequencing was done on a sample of peripheral blood. Source of these receptors: a man aged 45 to 65 with acute or convalescent COVID-19.

The V and J genes are TRBV9 and TRBJ2-1, with 8 nucleotides matching TRBD1. Losses at the gene ends were 4 bases for V and 8 bases for J; bases not matched to a gene: 8. This CDR3 has 14 residues. From germline, CDR1 is SGDLS and CDR2 YYNGEE. The CDR3 spells CASSTGQGFDEQFF. Written as DNA, the CDR3 is TGTGCCAGCAGCACAGGACAGGGTTTCGATGAGCAGTTCTTC.

The chain joins TRBV7-6 to TRBJ1-1; the D is unclear. V lost 5 bases, J lost 1 base, and 8 bases lay in between. The CDR3 extends over 13 amino acids. The germline V gene has CDR1 SGHVS and CDR2 FNYEAQ. CDR3 nucleotides: TGTGCCAGCAGCCTTCACAAGAACACTGAAGCTTTCTTT. Amino acid sequence: CASSLHKNTEAFF.

The chain employs TRBV7-9 and TRBJ1-1; D is unresolved. Between the trimmed V and J ends, which lost 0 bases and 3 bases, there was a span of 8 bases. Looked up from germline, CDR1 is SEHNR and CDR2 is FQNEAQ (reference sequence). CDR3 length: 14 amino acids. CDR3 region: CASSLALEDTEAFF. The CDR3 DNA is TGTGCCAGCAGCTTAGCGCTGGAGGACACTGAAGCTTTCTTT.

J is TRBJ1-4 and V is TRBV9; 8 bases are a match to TRBD1. From germline, CDR1 is SGDLS and CDR2 YYNGEE. The CDR3 extends over 14 amino acids. The V segment lost 3 bases and the J segment 8 bases; nucleotides outside the gene matches: 6. CDR3 DNA sequence: TGTGCCAGCAGCGAAAGACAGGGGACGGAAAAACTGTTTTTT. Protein: CASSERQGTEKLFF.

CDR3 loop: CASSASGTATGELFF. The CDR3 DNA sequence: TGTGCCAGCAGCGCATCCGGGACAGCCACCGGGGAGCTGTTTTTT. This chain links TRBV11-3 with TRBJ2-2, with 7 positions matching TRBD1. There are 15 residues in the CDR3. The V segment lost 5 bases and the J segment 4 bases; nucleotides outside the gene matches: 7. The germline V gene encodes CDR1 SGHNT and CDR2 YENEEA.

The chain links TRBV5-1 to TRBJ2-1; no clear D gene. The ends were cut back, 0 bases at V and 6 bases at J, with 13 bases in the middle. The germline CDR1 and CDR2 sequences are SGHRS and YFSETQ. The CDR3 has 15 amino acids. Written as DNA, the CDR3 is TGCGCCAGCAGCTTGGGTCTCACCAGTGGCAATGAGCAGTTCTTC. Translating gives CASSLGLTSGNEQFF.

The chain couples TRBV2 to TRBJ1-6; 8 bases are a match to TRBD1. CDR1 and CDR2 from the germline V gene are SNHLY and FYNNEI. V was clipped by 6 bases and J by 8 bases; unmatched bases: 9. The CDR3 length is 15 residues. The CDR3 sequence is CASSAVGQGDSPLHF. The CDR3 bases are TGTGCCAGCAGCGCCGTCGGACAGGGAGATTCACCCCTCCACTTT.

In regard to this clone: Compared with germline, one end of the junction differs, possibly owing to a read error. V is TRBV4-2 and J is TRBJ1-1; no definite D call. The CDR3 has 14 amino acids. CDR1 and CDR2 from the germline V gene are LGHNA and YNFKEQ. The CDR3 bases are TGTGCCAGCAGCCAAGATCGAGGGAACCCTGAAGCTTTCTTT. Protein sequence: CASSQDRGNPEAFF.

This chain uses TRBV25-1 with TRBJ2-3; no reliable D call. The V end was cut by 3 bases, the J end by 4 bases, with 5 bases between. The length of the CDR3 is 12 residues. Germline loops: CDR1 MGHDK, CDR2 SYGVNS. This CDR3 is CASSDYADTQYF. CDR3 sequence (DNA): TGTGCCAGCAGTGACTACGCAGATACGCAGTATTTT.

This chain links TRBV7-9 with TRBJ2-3; D ambiguous. The CDR3 consists of 11 residues. V was clipped by 8 bases and J by 5 bases, with 8 bases between them. Germline-derived CDR1 and CDR2 are SEHNR and FQNEAQ (reference sequence). The CDR3 nucleotides are TGTGCCAGCGAGGTAAGAGATACGCAGTATTTT. It translates to CASEVRDTQYF. Full variable domain (rest looked up from reference TRBV7-9 and TRBJ2-3): DTGVSQNPRHKITKRGQNVTFRCDPISEHNRLYWYRQTLGQGPEFLTYFQNEAQLEKSRLLSDRFSAERPKGSFSTLEIQRTEQGDSAMYLCASEVRDTQYFGPGTRLTVL.

CDR3 protein: CASSGRGQGAGELFF. The CDR3 region has the DNA TGTGCCAGCAGCGGCAGGGGGCAGGGCGCCGGGGAGCTGTTTTTT. The rearrangement links TRBV2 to TRBJ2-2; 8 bases line up with TRBD1. The CDR3 is made up of 15 amino acids. J was trimmed by 6 bases and V by 6 bases; bases with no gene match: 9. In germline, CDR1 is SNHLY, CDR2 FYNNEI.

This rearrangement joins TRBV6-5 to TRBJ2-7; maybe TRBD1 (6 bases). Germline-derived CDR1 and CDR2 are MNHEY and SVGAGI. V shed 6 bases and J shed 0 bases, with 9 bases lying between them. The CDR3 is 13 amino acids. The CDR3 nucleotides read TGTGCCAGCAGAAGGGACAACTCCTACGAGCAGTACTTC. Protein product: CASRRDNSYEQYF.

As DNA, the CDR3 is TGTGCCAGCAGCGACCGGGACAACCAGCCCCAGCATTTT. Translation: CASSDRDNQPQHF. The rearrangement links TRBV7-8 to TRBJ1-5, with D possibly being TRBD1 (6 bases). This CDR3 is built from 13 residues. The V gene lost 5 bases and the J gene lost 7 bases, with 12 bases spanning the gap. Germline CDR1 and CDR2: SGHVS and FQNEAQ.

By share of the sample, this clone is medium-sized (0.01 to 0.1%). This sequence joins TRBV19 and TRBJ2-2; TRBD1 aligns across 8 bases. The V gene end was trimmed by 6 bases and the J gene end by 8 bases; junction bases not matched to a gene: 17. Germline CDR1 and CDR2: LNHDA and SQIVND (reference sequence). The CDR3 is 17 residues long. The CDR3 bases are TGTGCCAGTAGATCCCCGAGGGGGCAGGGGGCTGGTGGGGAGCTGTTTTTT. Translating it yields CASRSPRGQGAGGELFF.

This sequence joins TRBV6-4 and TRBJ2-1, with TRBD2 matching over 7 bases. The junction had 7 bases not matched to a gene; V was cut back by 4 bases and J by 4 bases. The germline V gene has CDR1 MRHNA and CDR2 SNTAGT. There are 15 residues in the CDR3. CDR3 DNA sequence: TGTGCCAGCAGTGTTGACGGGGAGGGATACAATGAGCAGTTCTTC. Translating gives CASSVDGEGYNEQFF.

The J gene is TRBJ1-4, the V gene TRBV7-9, with D hard to call. Germline V gene lookup returns CDR1 SEHNR and CDR2 FQNEAQ (reference sequence). V dropped 6 bases and J dropped 7 bases, with 15 bases sitting between them. The CDR3 is made up of 14 amino acids. DNA of the CDR3: TGTGCCAGCAGATTTTCAGGAAGACCTGAAAAACTGTTTTTT. It specifies CASRFSGRPEKLFF.

The chain is built from TRBV11-1 and TRBJ1-1; D gene unclear. The CDR3 is 14 amino acids. V lost 5 bases and J lost 0, with 10 bases in between. The V gene's germline CDR1 is SGHAT and CDR2 FQDESV (reference sequence). The CDR3 here is CASSRDMMNTEAFF. CDR3 DNA: TGTGCCAGCAGCCGTGACATGATGAACACTGAAGCTTTCTTT.

The chain is built from TRBV5-1 and TRBJ1-1; TRBD1 matches 10 bases. Germline V gene lookup returns CDR1 SGHRS and CDR2 YFSETQ. This CDR3 has 14 amino acids. V dropped 3 bases and J dropped 5; count of bases not matched to a gene: 4. This chain's CDR3 is CASSSGTGVTEAFF. The CDR3 bases are TGCGCCAGCAGCTCCGGGACAGGGGTGACTGAAGCTTTCTTT.

The V gene is TRBV6-5, the J gene TRBJ1-5; 8 positions agree with TRBD1. J gave up 3 bases and V 7 bases, and 8 bases lay outside the gene matches. The germline gives CDR1 MNHEY, CDR2 SVGAGI. CDR3 length: 15 amino acids. For the CDR3, the DNA is TGTGCCAGCAAAACCCGGGACAGGCCCAATCAGCCCCAGCATTTT. Protein: CASKTRDRPNQPQHF.

The chain links TRBV4-2 to TRBJ1-2; 7 bases are a match to TRBD1. In germline, CDR1 is LGHNA, CDR2 YNFKEQ. The CDR3 totals 17 residues. V lost 3 bases and J lost 1; bases outside the gene matches: 11. The CDR3 loop is CASSHGGTEILNYGYTF. CDR3 DNA: TGTGCCAGCAGCCACGGTGGGACAGAGATTCTTAACTATGGCTACACCTTC.

The chain employs TRBV15 and TRBJ2-1; TRBD1 matches at 8 bases. The trim removed 3 bases at V and 7 bases at J, leaving 5 bases unmatched. This CDR3 contains 14 residues. Germline values: CDR1 LNHNV, CDR2 YYDKDF (reference sequence). The CDR3 region has the DNA TGTGCCACCAGCAGCAGGGGGCAGAGGAATGAGCAGTTCTTC. Translated, it gives CATSSRGQRNEQFF.

This chain uses TRBV30 with TRBJ2-5; 7 bases match TRBD1. Germline CDR1 GTSNPN, CDR2 SVGIG (reference sequence). J gave up 4 bases and V 7 bases, and 6 bases lay outside the gene matches. This CDR3 contains 12 residues. Written as DNA, the CDR3 is TGTGCCTCACAGGGGAGAGGAGAGACCCAGTACTTC. Translating it yields CASQGRGETQYF.

The chain employs TRBV27 and TRBJ2-1; the D gene is possibly TRBD1 (6 bases). V gave up 5 bases and J gave up 5 bases, with 19 bases separating them. The CDR3 sequence is 16 residues long. Germline V gene lookup returns CDR1 MNHEY and CDR2 SMNVEV (reference sequence). The CDR3 DNA follows: TGTGCCAGCAGTCCCGACGACAGGCTTTGGGACAATGAGCAGTTCTTC. It codes for CASSPDDRLWDNEQFF.

To note about this clone: At one end the junction does not follow the germline gene, possibly because of a read error. The chain has TRBV15 and TRBJ2-3; TRBD1 aligns across 10 bases. The CDR3 has 13 residues. Germline CDR1 LNHNV, CDR2 YYDKDF (reference sequence). The CDR3 nucleotides read TGTGCCACCAGCAGAGATTGGGGACAGGGGAAGGATTTT. Protein: CATSRDWGQGKDF.

The chain combines TRBV2 with TRBJ2-1, with 16 bases aligning to TRBD2. Looked up from germline, CDR1 is SNHLY and CDR2 is FYNNEI. Trimming removed 7 bases from V and 4 bases from J; junction bases left unmatched: 7. CDR3 length equals 17 residues. CDR3 amino acids: CASTQGLAGGRYNEQFF. The CDR3 nucleotides are TGTGCCAGCACTCAGGGACTAGCGGGAGGGCGGTACAATGAGCAGTTCTTC.

The chain carries TRBV19 and TRBJ1-5; TRBD1 might be the D (6 bases). Per germline, CDR1 LNHDA and CDR2 SQIVND (reference sequence). The CDR3 contains 17 residues. Trimming removed 1 base at V and 0 bases at J, with 13 bases between. The CDR3 DNA reads TGTGCCAGTAGTATAGGTTCCGGGACACATAGCAATCAGCCCCAGCATTTT. Protein product: CASSIGSGTHSNQPQHF.

This chain joins TRBV6-5 and TRBJ1-2; 10 nucleotides match TRBD1. Per the germline V gene, CDR1 is MNHEY and CDR2 is SVGAGI. The CDR3 extends over 14 amino acids. V lost 7 bases and J lost 4; bases outside the gene matches: 6. CDR3 nucleotide sequence: TGTGCCAGCATGCCGGGACAGGGGATCTATGGCTACACCTTC. Its protein is CASMPGQGIYGYTF.